The 8 T cell receptor beta chains below come from one sample, sequenced in a study of T cells expressing NK-cell markers. TCRdb reprocessed the 5' RACE reads, with one entry per CDR3 protein and no DNA. Listed are 400,000 to 500,000 distinct CDR3 sequences; 7.3% falls within the top ten. The sequenced sample consisted of blood T cells: a sorted CD56 or NKG2C T cell subset, CD4+ or CD8+ T cells, or bulk PBMC T cells (not recorded which). These receptors originate from a woman between 18 and 69 years old in good health.

The genes are TRBV7-2 and TRBJ1-2. Per germline, CDR1 SGHTA and CDR2 FQGNSA. This CDR3 has 14 amino acids. The chain's CDR3 is CASSLASAKYGYTF.

The rearrangement uses TRBV20-1 and TRBJ2-7; TCRdb lists TRBD1, though no DNA is available to test this call. Germline CDR1 reads DFQATT; CDR2 reads SNEGSKA (reference sequence). The CDR3 is 12 amino acids. Here the CDR3 reads CSARVVGDEQYF.

The genes are TRBV20-1 and TRBJ2-1; TCRdb outputs TRBD2, but without DNA this stays unchecked. The CDR3 consists of 14 residues. Germline V gene data show CDR1 as DFQATT and CDR2 as SNEGSKA (reference sequence). The CDR3 here is CSARKAPSDNEQFF.

V and J are TRBV30 and TRBJ2-1; TCRdb calls TRBD1, which cannot be checked without DNA. CDR1 GTSNPN and CDR2 SVGIG come from the germline V gene (reference sequence). The CDR3 totals 16 residues. CDR3 loop: CAWSHLTGRLYNEQFF.

V is TRBV7-6 and J is TRBJ2-3; TCRdb calls TRBD2, which cannot be checked without DNA. Germline CDR1 and CDR2: SGHVS and FNYEAQ. This CDR3 is built from 16 residues. The CDR3: CASSSTSDSSTDTQYF.

J is TRBJ2-3 and V is TRBV7-9; TCRdb designates TRBD2, a call that cannot be tested without DNA. CDR1 and CDR2 from the germline V gene are SEHNR and FQNEAQ (reference sequence). This CDR3 region has 17 residues. The CDR3 reads CASSLPSRLASPDTQYF. Complete variable domain (other parts from reference TRBV7-9 and TRBJ2-3): DTGVSQNPRHKITKRGQNVTFRCDPISEHNRLYWYRQTLGQGPEFLTYFQNEAQLEKSRLLSDRFSAERPKGSFSTLEIQRTEQGDSAMYLCASSLPSRLASPDTQYFGPGTRLTVL.

The gene calls are TRBV4-2 and TRBJ2-4; lacking DNA, the TRBD2 call made by TCRdb goes unchecked. CDR3 size: 16 residues. Germline CDR1 is LGHNA and CDR2 is YNFKEQ. The CDR3 is CASSPPVGQGANIQYF.

The chain uses TRBV7-9 and TRBJ1-4. This CDR3 comprises 15 residues. CDR1 SEHNR and CDR2 FQNEAQ come from the germline V gene (reference sequence). CDR3 region: CASSFLQLTNEKLFF. Based on the CDR3 plus reference TRBV7-9 and TRBJ1-4, the full variable domain is DTGVSQNPRHKITKRGQNVTFRCDPISEHNRLYWYRQTLGQGPEFLTYFQNEAQLEKSRLLSDRFSAERPKGSFSTLEIQRTEQGDSAMYLCASSFLQLTNEKLFFGSGTQLSVL.